This T cell receptor beta chain was identified during a study of PD-L1 blockade in urothelial cancer. Study context: The year 2014 saw patients start atezolizumab, 1,200 mg intravenously every 3 weeks. The study's findings and limits: Sub-median blood TCR clonality before treatment predicted longer survival.

Sequencing used immunoSEQ multiplex PCR; TCRdb keeps in-frame clones, though not all of them. The sample yields under 20,000 clones, 87% seen once. A word on this clone: Its specificity is unknown.

The patients had locally advanced or metastatic urothelial carcinoma. Each patient supplied 1 to 8 pretreatment and on-treatment samples. The CDR3 totals 13 residues. CDR1 and CDR2 (germline): LNHDA, SQIVND (reference sequence). V lost 9 bases and J 5 bases, leaving 13 bases between the germline ends. The TCR originated in a man aged 45-60 years with urothelial cancer. Sequencing was performed on PBMCs, taken around atezolizumab (anti-PD-L1) treatment. The rearrangement joins TRBV19 to TRBJ2-2; the D gene is possibly TRBD1 (6 bases). CDR3 sequence (DNA): TGTGCCAGCTTTGTAGGGGGAACCGGGGAGCTGTTTTTT. It specifies CASFVGGTGELFF.